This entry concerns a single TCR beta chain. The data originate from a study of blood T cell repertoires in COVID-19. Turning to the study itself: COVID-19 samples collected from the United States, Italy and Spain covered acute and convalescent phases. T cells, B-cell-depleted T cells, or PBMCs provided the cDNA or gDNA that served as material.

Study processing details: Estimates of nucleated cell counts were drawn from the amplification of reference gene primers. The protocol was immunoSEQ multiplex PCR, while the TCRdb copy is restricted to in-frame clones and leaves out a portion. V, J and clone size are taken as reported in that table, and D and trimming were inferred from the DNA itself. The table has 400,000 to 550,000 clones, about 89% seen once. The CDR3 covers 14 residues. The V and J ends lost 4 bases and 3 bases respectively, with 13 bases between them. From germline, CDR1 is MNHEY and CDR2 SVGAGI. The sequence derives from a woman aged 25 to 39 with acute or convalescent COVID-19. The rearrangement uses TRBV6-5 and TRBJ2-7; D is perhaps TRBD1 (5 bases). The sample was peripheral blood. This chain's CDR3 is CASSSTATHYEQYF. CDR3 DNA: TGTGCCAGCAGTTCGACAGCAACTCACTACGAGCAGTACTTC.